This T cell receptor (beta chain) derives from a study of blood T cell repertoires in COVID-19. Study-level information: The origin of the acute and convalescent COVID-19 samples was the United States, Italy and Spain. Sources were T cells, B-cell-depleted T cells, or PBMCs; the material itself was cDNA or gDNA.

As processed by the authors: How many nucleated cells were present was estimated from reference gene primer amplification. Sequencing used immunoSEQ multiplex PCR; TCRdb keeps in-frame clones, though not all of them. V, J and clone size are taken as reported in that table, and D and trimming were inferred from the DNA itself. This sample has roughly 150,000 clones; roughly 90% occur once, and the top ten carry roughly 5%. This CDR3 has 15 amino acids. V was cut by 4 bases and J by 5 bases, with 14 bases left in between. Germline loops: CDR1 SGHDN, CDR2 FVKESK. The V and J genes are TRBV14 and TRBJ2-2; D is possibly TRBD1 (5 bases). The sequencing sample was made of peripheral blood. The source is a man younger than 35 with COVID-19, enrolled during active disease. The chain's CDR3 is CASSRQGWSTGELFF. The CDR3 DNA reads as TGTGCCAGCAGCCGGCAGGGTTGGAGTACCGGGGAGCTGTTTTTT.